Included here is one T cell receptor beta chain sequence, with context. The CDR3 is 15 residues long. With 4 bases clipped from V and 4 bases from J, the junction kept 9 bases outside the gene matches. The germline V gene encodes CDR1 SGHRS and CDR2 YFSETQ. The data were obtained in a study of blood T cell repertoires in COVID-19. Libraries were prepared by immunoSEQ multiplex PCR; TCRdb keeps only in-frame clonotypes and omits some of them. The data hold 75,000 to 100,000 clones, with 83% observed a single time. The specimen was peripheral blood. The TCR comes from a human donor in a cohort sampled during active COVID-19. The rearrangement joins TRBV5-1 to TRBJ2-3; TRBD1 matches at 7 bases. The CDR3 loop is CASSLGQAGADTQYF. CDR3 nucleotides: TGCGCCAGCAGCCTAGGACAGGCGGGTGCAGATACGCAGTATTTT.